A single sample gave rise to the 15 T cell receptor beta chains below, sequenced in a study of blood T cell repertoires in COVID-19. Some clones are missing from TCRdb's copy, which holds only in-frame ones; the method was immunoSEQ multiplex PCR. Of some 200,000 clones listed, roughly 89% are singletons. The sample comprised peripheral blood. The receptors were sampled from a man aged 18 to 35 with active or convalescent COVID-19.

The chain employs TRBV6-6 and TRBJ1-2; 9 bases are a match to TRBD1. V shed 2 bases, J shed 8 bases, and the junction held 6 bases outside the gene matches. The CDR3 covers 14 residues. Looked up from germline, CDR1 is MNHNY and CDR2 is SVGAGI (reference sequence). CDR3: CASSYGTGNRGYTF. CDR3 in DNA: TGTGCCAGCAGTTACGGGACAGGGAATCGGGGCTACACCTTC.

The CDR3 region is CASSLARVTTYEQYF. The CDR3 nucleotides read TGTGCCAGCAGCTTAGCCCGGGTTACTACCTACGAGCAGTACTTC. The rearrangement uses TRBV7-2 and TRBJ2-7; the D is unclear. This CDR3 has 15 amino acids. Trimming shortened V by 0 bases and J by 2 bases, and 11 bases separated the two germline ends. The V gene's germline CDR1 is SGHTA and CDR2 FQGNSA.

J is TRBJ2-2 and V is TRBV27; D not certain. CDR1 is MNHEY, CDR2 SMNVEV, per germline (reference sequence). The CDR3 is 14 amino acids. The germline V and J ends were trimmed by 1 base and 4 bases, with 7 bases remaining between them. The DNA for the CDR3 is TGTGCCAGCAGTTTATATCCCCTCACCGGGGAGCTGTTTTTT. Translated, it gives CASSLYPLTGELFF.

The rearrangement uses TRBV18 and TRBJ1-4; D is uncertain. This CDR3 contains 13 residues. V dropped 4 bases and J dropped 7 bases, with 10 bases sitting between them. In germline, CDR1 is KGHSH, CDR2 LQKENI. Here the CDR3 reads CASSLFSGEKLFF. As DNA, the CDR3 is TGTGCCAGCTCACTTTTTAGCGGTGAAAAACTGTTTTTT.

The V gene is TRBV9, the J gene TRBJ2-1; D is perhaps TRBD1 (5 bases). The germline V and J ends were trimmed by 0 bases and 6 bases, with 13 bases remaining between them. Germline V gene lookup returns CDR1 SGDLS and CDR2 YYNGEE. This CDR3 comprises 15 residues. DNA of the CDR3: TGTGCCAGCAGCGTAGCTCCCAGCAGGGTCAATGAGCAGTTCTTC. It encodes CASSVAPSRVNEQFF.

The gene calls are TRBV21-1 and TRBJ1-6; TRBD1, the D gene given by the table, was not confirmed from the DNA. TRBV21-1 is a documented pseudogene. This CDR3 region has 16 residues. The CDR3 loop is CASSKERGQTNSPLHF. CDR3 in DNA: TGTGCCAGCAGCAAAGAGAGGGGGCAGACGAATTCACCCCTCCACTTT.

The CDR3 nucleotides read TGTGCCAGCAGCGCCTCGGGGAATAGGGAGACCCAGTACTTC. Its translation: CASSASGNRETQYF. The V and J genes are TRBV7-3 and TRBJ2-5; possible D gene TRBD2, 5 bases. Looked up from germline, CDR1 is SGHTA and CDR2 is FQGTGA. With 5 bases removed from V and 5 bases from J, the gap between germline ends came to 15 bases. The CDR3 consists of 14 residues.

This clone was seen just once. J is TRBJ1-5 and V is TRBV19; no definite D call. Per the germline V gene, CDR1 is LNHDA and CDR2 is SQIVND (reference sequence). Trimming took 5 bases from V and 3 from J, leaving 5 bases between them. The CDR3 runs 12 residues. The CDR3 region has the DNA TGTGCCAGTAGTTCCTTCAATCAGCCCCAGCATTTT. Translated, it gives CASSSFNQPQHF.

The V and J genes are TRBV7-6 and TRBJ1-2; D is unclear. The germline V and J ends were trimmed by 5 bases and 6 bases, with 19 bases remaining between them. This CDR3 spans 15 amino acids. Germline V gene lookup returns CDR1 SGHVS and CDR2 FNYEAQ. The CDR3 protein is CASSLVWEDFNGYTF. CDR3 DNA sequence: TGTGCCAGCAGCCTTGTCTGGGAGGACTTCAATGGCTACACCTTC.

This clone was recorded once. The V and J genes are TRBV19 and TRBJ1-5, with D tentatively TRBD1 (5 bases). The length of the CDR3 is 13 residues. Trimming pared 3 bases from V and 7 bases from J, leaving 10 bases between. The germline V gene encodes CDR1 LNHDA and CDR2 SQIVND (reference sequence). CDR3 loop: CASSMWGRQPQHF. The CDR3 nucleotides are TGTGCCAGTAGTATGTGGGGCCGGCAGCCCCAGCATTTT.

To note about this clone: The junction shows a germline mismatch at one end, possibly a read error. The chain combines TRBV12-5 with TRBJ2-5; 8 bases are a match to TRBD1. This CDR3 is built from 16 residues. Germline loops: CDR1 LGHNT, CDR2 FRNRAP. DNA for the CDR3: TGTGCTAGTGGTCAGCCGGACAGGGCGGCCGGAGAGATCCAGTACTTC. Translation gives CASGQPDRAAGEIQYF.

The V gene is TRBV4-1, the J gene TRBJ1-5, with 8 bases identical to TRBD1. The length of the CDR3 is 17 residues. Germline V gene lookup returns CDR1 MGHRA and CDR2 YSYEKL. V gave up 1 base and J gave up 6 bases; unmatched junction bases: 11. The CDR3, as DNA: TGCGCCAGCAGCCAAGTTATGACAGGGGTATCGAGTCAGCCCCAGCATTTT. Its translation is CASSQVMTGVSSQPQHF.

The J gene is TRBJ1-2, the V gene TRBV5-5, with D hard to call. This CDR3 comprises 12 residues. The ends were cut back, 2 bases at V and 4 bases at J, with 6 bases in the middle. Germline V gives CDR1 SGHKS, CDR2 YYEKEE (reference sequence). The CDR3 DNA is TGTGCCAGCAGCTTTACTACCTATGGCTACACCTTC. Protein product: CASSFTTYGYTF.

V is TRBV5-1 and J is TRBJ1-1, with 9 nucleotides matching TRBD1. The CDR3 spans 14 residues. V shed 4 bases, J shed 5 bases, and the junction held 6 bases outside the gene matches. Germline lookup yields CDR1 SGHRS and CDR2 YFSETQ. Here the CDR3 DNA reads TGCGCCAGCAGCGGAGGGACAGGGTCGACTGAAGCTTTCTTT. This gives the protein CASSGGTGSTEAFF.

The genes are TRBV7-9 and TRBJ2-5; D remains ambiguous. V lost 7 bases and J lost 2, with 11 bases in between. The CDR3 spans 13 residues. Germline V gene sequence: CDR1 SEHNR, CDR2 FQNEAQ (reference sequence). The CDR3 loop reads CASTLGGQETQYF. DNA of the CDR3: TGTGCCAGCACCTTGGGCGGACAAGAGACCCAGTACTTC.